Listed below are T cell receptor beta chains from one sample, sequenced in a study of T cell responses to AZD1222 COVID-19 vaccine. Clones were read by immunoSEQ multiplex PCR, and TCRdb kept only the in-frame ones, dropping some. The table records more than 130,000 clones, 90% of them present only once. The source material was peripheral blood, sampled on day 0 of AZD1222 vaccination. All receptors come from an adult in good health. The CDR3 runs from the conserved cysteine through the conserved F or W. The D gene is left open where the match is weak. Where a row states a size, it is once, few, many or the class of an expanded clone; other rows omit it.

clone_size d_call j_call v_call cdr3_aa cdr3_nt
- - TRBJ1-2 TRBV2 CASNGGSAGYGYTF TGTGCCAGCAATGGGGGTTCGGCGGGGTATGGCTACACCTTC
- - TRBJ1-1 TRBV6-4 CASRGYMNTEAFF TGTGCCAGCAGAGGCTACATGAACACTGAAGCTTTCTTT
- - TRBJ2-3 TRBV6-6 CASSYWGNTDTQYF TGTGCCAGCAGTTATTGGGGGAACACAGATACGCAGTATTTT
- - TRBJ2-5 TRBV2 CASSEGVGQTQYF TGTGCCAGCAGTGAAGGGGTGGGTCAAACCCAGTACTTC
once - TRBJ1-1 TRBV6-5 CASTGGNTEAFF TGTGCCAGCACCGGGGGGAACACTGAAGCTTTCTTT
- - TRBJ2-7 TRBV4-1 CASSQAGTQYEQYF TGCGCCAGCAGCCAAGCCGGGACACAATACGAGCAGTACTTC
- - TRBJ1-1 TRBV2 CASSERARTMNTEAFF TGTGCCAGCAGTGAAAGGGCCCGGACCATGAACACTGAAGCTTTCTTT
- - TRBJ2-2 TRBV3-1/TRBV3-2 CASSFTGPWGAGELFF TGTGCCAGCAGCTTTACCGGGCCCTGGGGAGCCGGGGAGCTGTTTTTT
- TRBD1 TRBJ1-6 TRBV18 CASSSGQEGSPLHF TGTGCCAGCTCATCCGGACAGGAGGGTTCACCCCTCCACTTT
- - TRBJ1-6 TRBV19 CASSTRDGSSYNSPLHF TGTGCCAGTAGTACGAGGGACGGGAGCTCCTATAATTCACCCCTCCACTTT
- TRBD2 TRBJ2-3 TRBV30 CAWGVISSGGLNTQYF TGTGCCTGGGGCGTTATATCTAGCGGGGGATTGAATACGCAGTATTTT
- - TRBJ1-2 TRBV20-1 CSASLGGYGYTF TGCAGTGCTAGTCTGGGGGGCTATGGCTACACCTTC
- TRBD2 TRBJ2-5 TRBV4-2 CASSHPGLAETQYF TGTGCCAGCAGCCACCCGGGACTAGCGGAGACCCAGTACTTC
- - TRBJ2-2 TRBV4-3 CASSQDLLNTGELFF TGCGCCAGCAGCCAAGACCTACTGAACACCGGGGAGCTGTTTTTT
- TRBD1 TRBJ2-3 TRBV11-3 CASGSGAGGPLTDTQYF TGTGCCAGCGGATCCGGGGCAGGGGGTCCCCTCACAGATACGCAGTATTTT
- - TRBJ1-2 TRBV6-2/TRBV6-3 CASTPRTAPSSGYTF TGTGCCAGCACCCCCCGGACAGCGCCTTCGAGTGGCTACACCTTC
once - TRBJ1-6 TRBV28 CASSLVFVAGGENSPLHF TGTGCCAGCAGTTTAGTTTTTGTCGCGGGGGGCGAAAATTCACCCCTCCACTTT
- - TRBJ1-6 TRBV27 CASSFGGGGSPLHF TGTGCCAGCAGTTTTGGAGGGGGGGGTTCACCCCTCCACTTT
- - TRBJ2-3 TRBV9 CASDDEGGTDTQYF TGTGCCAGCGATGATGAGGGGGGCACAGATACGCAGTATTTT
once - TRBJ1-1 TRBV11-2 CASSLVGRTEAFF TGTGCCAGCAGCTTAGTGGGCCGCACTGAAGCTTTCTTT
- - TRBJ2-1 TRBV27 CASSLNSGARHNEQFF TGTGCCAGCAGTTTAAACTCAGGGGCTAGACACAATGAGCAGTTCTTC
- - TRBJ2-7 TRBV6-2/TRBV6-3 CASSYSGSTFGSYEQYF TGTGCCAGCAGTTACTCGGGTTCCACCTTCGGGAGTTACGAGCAGTACTTC
- - TRBJ1-4 TRBV21-1 CASSKGGTGTGGRENEKLFF TGTGCCAGCAGCAAAGGGGGAACCGGGACAGGGGGCCGTGAGAATGAAAAACTGTTTTTT
- - TRBJ1-2 TRBV7-9 CASSLMSGTSNYGYTF TGTGCCAGCAGCTTAATGTCCGGCACCTCTAACTATGGCTACACCTTC
- TRBD1 TRBJ1-1 TRBV18 CASSQTGDTEAFF TGTGCCAGCTCTCAGACAGGGGACACTGAAGCTTTCTTT
- - TRBJ1-4 TRBV5-1 CASSPPDEKLFF TGCGCCAGCAGCCCGCCTGATGAAAAACTGTTTTTT
- TRBD2 TRBJ2-7 TRBV7-2 CASSLPSGRAPEGSYEQYF TGTGCCAGCAGCTTGCCTAGCGGGAGGGCCCCGGAGGGCTCCTACGAGCAGTACTTC
- - TRBJ1-4 TRBV6-5 CASSRTATNEKLFF TGTGCCAGCAGTAGGACAGCAACTAATGAAAAACTGTTTTTT
- - TRBJ1-3 TRBV21-1 CASSKLKGRDSGNTIYF TGTGCCAGCAGCAAACTTAAGGGTAGGGACAGCGGAAACACCATATATTTT
- TRBD2 TRBJ2-6 TRBV19 CASSTGALTSGHPGANVLTF TGTGCCAGTAGTACGGGGGCCTTGACTAGCGGGCATCCTGGGGCCAACGTCCTGACTTTC
- TRBD1 TRBJ1-2 TRBV5-1 CASSQSQGAGGYTF TGCGCCAGCAGCCAATCCCAGGGGGCTGGAGGCTACACCTTC
- - TRBJ1-3 TRBV30 CAWSQAFGNTIYF TGTGCCTGGAGCCAGGCGTTTGGAAACACCATATATTTT
- - TRBJ1-1 TRBV6-5 CASSINRFEAFF TGTGCCAGCAGTATAAACAGGTTTGAAGCTTTCTTT
- - TRBJ1-3 TRBV25-1 CASSDLGNTIYF TGTGCCAGCAGTGATCTGGGAAACACCATATATTTT
- TRBD1 TRBJ2-1 TRBV11-2 CASSLAGTDYNEQFF TGTGCCAGCAGCTTGGCCGGGACAGATTACAATGAGCAGTTCTTC
- - TRBJ1-1 TRBV19 CATVTGVNTEAFF TGTGCCACTGTGACAGGCGTGAACACTGAAGCTTTCTTT
- - TRBJ1-2 TRBV4-3 CASSQDLGPLYGYTF TGCGCCAGCAGCCAAGACTTGGGCCCCCTTTATGGCTACACCTTC
- - TRBJ2-3 TRBV7-8 CASSPRGGGIVPDTQYF TGTGCCAGCAGTCCCCGAGGAGGGGGGATCGTGCCAGATACGCAGTATTTT
- - TRBJ1-2 TRBV15 CATSGGNYGYTF TGTGCCACCAGCGGGGGGAACTATGGCTACACCTTC
- - TRBJ1-5 TRBV12-1 CASSKTVLSNQPQHF TGTGCCAGCAGCAAGACCGTGCTTAGCAATCAGCCCCAGCATTTT
once - TRBJ2-1 TRBV7-9 CASSLGPPGDNEQFF TGTGCCAGCAGCTTAGGACCCCCAGGAGACAATGAGCAGTTCTTC
once - TRBJ2-3 TRBV7-9 CASSYDRTDTQYF TGTGCCAGCAGCTACGACAGGACAGATACGCAGTATTTT
- - TRBJ2-7 TRBV6-2/TRBV6-3 CASSYRGTGTYEQYF TGTGCCAGCAGTTACAGAGGGACGGGGACCTACGAGCAGTACTTC
- - TRBJ2-7 TRBV6-5 CASSRTSREQYF TGTGCCAGCAGTAGGACCTCCCGCGAGCAGTACTTC
- - TRBJ2-1 TRBV7-2 CASSLDLREVWFF TGTGCCAGCAGCTTAGATCTGCGGGAAGTTTGGTTCTTC
- TRBD1 TRBJ2-2 TRBV18 CASSPIPGTGTTGELFF TGTGCCAGCTCACCAATTCCCGGGACAGGGACCACCGGGGAGCTGTTTTTT
- TRBD1 TRBJ2-5 TRBV3-1/TRBV3-2 CASSQASKRDRDGWTQYF TGTGCCAGCAGCCAAGCAAGCAAGAGAGACAGGGACGGGTGGACCCAGTACTTC
- - TRBJ2-7 TRBV5-1 CASSLDPGSIYEQYF TGCGCCAGCAGCTTGGACCCGGGCAGTATCTACGAGCAGTACTTC
- - TRBJ2-1 TRBV3-1/TRBV3-2 CASSQELGGLSNEQFF TGTGCCAGCAGCCAAGAGTTAGGAGGACTATCAAATGAGCAGTTCTTC
- - TRBJ2-2 TRBV3-1/TRBV3-2 CASSDVGGELFF TGTGCCAGCAGCGACGTGGGCGGGGAGCTGTTTTTT
once - TRBJ2-3 TRBV9 CASSGQTNPTDTQYF TGTGCCAGCAGCGGACAGACCAACCCCACAGATACGCAGTATTTT
- - TRBJ2-1 TRBV5-4 CASGFGGQHNEQFF TGTGCCAGCGGATTCGGGGGGCAACACAATGAGCAGTTCTTC
- TRBD1 TRBJ2-2 TRBV30 CAWDRDRGTGELFF TGTGCCTGGGACCGGGACAGGGGGACCGGGGAGCTGTTTTTT
- - TRBJ2-5 TRBV19 CASSLGALVETQYF TGTGCCAGTAGTCTTGGGGCGCTGGTGGAGACCCAGTACTTC